The 21 T cell receptor beta chains below were found in one sample sequenced in a study of cytomegalovirus exposure and HLA in healthy donors. PCR primers comprised 60 Vbeta and 13 Jbeta primers. Repertoires were generated with immunoSEQ multiplex PCR, while TCRdb's copy carries only in-frame clones and drops some. The sample consists of approximately 160,000 clones, less than 85% of them appearing once. Material: PBMCs. Source of these receptors: a man in his late teens or twenties in good health and CMV-seronegative.

This chain uses TRBV28 with TRBJ1-5; D is unresolved. The V end lost 3 bases, the J end lost 4 bases, and 19 bases lay between the germline ends. The CDR3 length is 17 residues. Germline V lookup: CDR1 MDHEN, CDR2 SYDVKM. In DNA, the CDR3 is TGTGCCAGCAGTTTCAACCGGGGATCCTACGGGAATCAGCCCCAGCATTTT. Translated: CASSFNRGSYGNQPQHF.

The CDR3 is CASSFRLGTDNSPLHF. CDR3 nucleotide sequence: TGTGCCAGCAGTTTCCGTCTGGGGACAGATAATTCACCCCTCCACTTT. This sequence joins TRBV28 and TRBJ1-6; 7 bases match TRBD1. The trim removed 3 bases at V and 5 bases at J, leaving 7 bases unmatched. The CDR3 spans 16 residues. Germline loops: CDR1 MDHEN, CDR2 SYDVKM. Full variable domain (remainder filled in from reference TRBV28 and TRBJ1-6): DVKVTQSSRYLVKRTGEKVFLECVQDMDHENMFWYRQDPGLGLRLIYFSYDVKMKEKGDIPEGYSVSREKKERFSLILESASTNQTSMYLCASSFRLGTDNSPLHFGNGTRLTVT.

The chain employs TRBV20-1 and TRBJ2-1; D not certain. The CDR3 is made up of 10 amino acids. V lost 3 bases to trimming and J lost 9 bases, with 6 bases between them. The germline gives CDR1 DFQATT, CDR2 SNEGSKA (reference sequence). The CDR3 loop is CSASEFEQFF. The DNA for the CDR3 is TGCAGTGCTAGTGAGTTTGAGCAGTTCTTC.

The CDR3 loop is CASSSILPGTNTDTQYF. CDR3 nucleotides: TGTGCCAGCAGCTCCATACTCCCCGGGACTAACACAGATACGCAGTATTTT. The J gene is TRBJ2-3, the V gene TRBV11-3; 7 bases line up with TRBD2. CDR1 is SGHNT and CDR2 is YENEEA in the germline V gene. CDR3 length: 17 amino acids. Trimming took 4 bases from V and 2 from J; bases not matched to a gene: 12.

J is TRBJ2-2 and V is TRBV27, with 7 bases identical to TRBD1. The CDR3 consists of 16 residues. Trimming removed 7 bases from V and 2 bases from J; junction bases left unmatched: 10. Germline V gives CDR1 MNHEY, CDR2 SMNVEV (reference sequence). CDR3 bases: TGTGCCAGCAATCTACTTGGGACAGCTAACACCGGGGAGCTGTTTTTT. Translated, it gives CASNLLGTANTGELFF.

The V and J genes are TRBV18 and TRBJ1-5; D not resolved. In germline, CDR1 is KGHSH, CDR2 LQKENI. This CDR3 contains 15 residues. The germline V and J ends were trimmed by 3 bases and 5 bases, with 14 bases remaining between them. DNA of the CDR3: TGTGCCAGCTCACCTCTGCCAGGAATGGATCAGCCCCAGCATTTT. Protein product: CASSPLPGMDQPQHF.

By sample fraction, this clone is medium-sized. CDR3 nucleotide sequence: TGTGCCAGCAGCCAATCAGCCGGGGTATATAGCAATCAGCCCCAGCATTTT. The encoded protein is CASSQSAGVYSNQPQHF. The gene calls are TRBV16 and TRBJ1-5, with D unclear. With 0 bases removed from V and 0 bases from J, the gap between germline ends came to 12 bases. This CDR3 is 17 amino acids long. The V gene's germline CDR1 is KGHSY and CDR2 FQNENV.

The chain combines TRBV15 with TRBJ1-1; the D is unclear. Per germline, CDR1 LNHNV and CDR2 YYDKDF (reference sequence). V shed 5 bases and J shed 0 bases, with 13 bases lying between them. The CDR3 spans 15 residues. The chain's CDR3 is CATSHRGSMNTEAFF. DNA for the CDR3: TGTGCCACCAGCCACAGAGGGTCCATGAACACTGAAGCTTTCTTT.

This clone was seen just once. The rearrangement uses TRBV7-2 and TRBJ2-7; 7 nucleotides line up with TRBD2. The CDR3 has 15 residues. Looked up from germline, CDR1 is SGHTA and CDR2 is FQGNSA. The junction had 4 bases not matched to a gene; V was cut back by 0 bases and J by 2 bases. As DNA, the CDR3 is TGTGCCAGCAGCTTAGCGGGAGGGTTGGCCTACGAGCAGTACTTC. It codes for CASSLAGGLAYEQYF.

J is TRBJ1-2 and V is TRBV11-2; D is unclear. CDR1 is SGHAT and CDR2 is FQNNGV in the germline V gene. The CDR3 covers 15 residues. V was shortened by 1 base and J by 7 bases, with 16 bases between the two germline ends. DNA of the CDR3: TGTGCCAGCAGCTTAGTAGGCCAGATCTCAGGTGGCTACACCTTC. Protein: CASSLVGQISGGYTF.

This clone was seen only once. This chain links TRBV5-1 with TRBJ2-7; 7 nucleotides line up with TRBD1. The V and J ends lost 2 bases and 3 bases, in that order; junction bases with no gene match: 2. CDR3 size: 13 residues. Germline CDR1 SGHRS, CDR2 YFSETQ. The CDR3 spells CASSFGTDYEQYF. CDR3 coding DNA: TGCGCCAGCAGCTTCGGGACAGACTACGAGCAGTACTTC.

The V gene is TRBV4-1, the J gene TRBJ2-1; 12 bases agree with TRBD1. The V and J ends lost 0 bases and 10 bases, in that order; junction bases with no gene match: 7. CDR1 and CDR2 from the germline V gene are MGHRA and YSYEKL. This CDR3 region has 16 residues. For the CDR3, the DNA is TGCGCCAGCAGCCAAGAAGGGGGGACAGGGGGCTGGGAGCAGTTCTTC. It is translated as CASSQEGGTGGWEQFF.

The chain links TRBV7-8 to TRBJ2-7; 9 bases are a match to TRBD2. Germline lookup yields CDR1 SGHVS and CDR2 FQNEAQ. This CDR3 region has 14 residues. The J segment lost 3 bases and the V segment lost 3 bases, leaving 3 bases of the junction unmatched. CDR3 nucleotides: TGTGCCAGCAGCTTGACTAGCGGAGGCTACGAGCAGTACTTC. Its protein product is CASSLTSGGYEQYF.

The chain recombines TRBV28 with TRBJ1-4; 9 bases fit TRBD1. This CDR3 contains 14 residues. Germline values: CDR1 MDHEN, CDR2 SYDVKM. With 3 bases clipped from V and 5 bases from J, the junction kept 1 base outside the gene matches. The CDR3 loop is CASSFDRGNEKLFF. The DNA for the CDR3 is TGTGCCAGCAGTTTTGACAGGGGGAATGAAAAACTGTTTTTT. Full variable domain (rest looked up from reference TRBV28 and TRBJ1-4): DVKVTQSSRYLVKRTGEKVFLECVQDMDHENMFWYRQDPGLGLRLIYFSYDVKMKEKGDIPEGYSVSREKKERFSLILESASTNQTSMYLCASSFDRGNEKLFFGSGTQLSVL.

This chain joins TRBV5-1 and TRBJ2-7; TRBD1 matches 10 bases. CDR3 length: 15 residues. J lost 5 bases, V lost 2 bases, and 7 bases had no gene match. Germline CDR1 reads SGHRS; CDR2 reads YFSETQ. CDR3 region: CASSLRRDRGHEQYF. The CDR3, as DNA: TGCGCCAGCAGCTTACGACGGGACAGGGGCCACGAGCAGTACTTC.

This sequence joins TRBV5-4 and TRBJ1-4; D possibly corresponds to TRBD1 (6 bases). CDR3 length: 14 amino acids. V was trimmed by 4 bases and J by 5 bases, leaving 12 bases between them. Germline V gives CDR1 SGHNT, CDR2 YYREEE (reference sequence). CDR3 nucleotide sequence: TGTGCCAGCAGCCAGGACAGACTAAATGAAAAACTGTTTTTT. This codes for CASSQDRLNEKLFF. Using reference TRBV5-4 and TRBJ1-4 for the parts outside the CDR3, the full variable domain is ETGVTQSPTHLIKTRGQQVTLRCSSQSGHNTVSWYQQALGQGPQFIFQYYREEENGRGNFPPRFSGLQFPNYSSELNVNALELDDSALYLCASSQDRLNEKLFFGSGTQLSVL.

The chain uses TRBV18 and TRBJ2-6, with TRBD1 matching over 8 bases. The V gene end was trimmed by 5 bases and the J gene end by 3 bases; junction bases not matched to a gene: 9. CDR3 length equals 17 residues. Germline V gene lookup returns CDR1 KGHSH and CDR2 LQKENI. The CDR3 region is CASSYGQGLGGANVLTF. The CDR3 DNA is TGTGCCAGCTCATACGGACAGGGTCTAGGTGGGGCCAACGTCCTGACTTTC.

This clone was seen a handful of times. This sequence joins TRBV5-4 and TRBJ1-1; a weak D match, TRBD1 (5 bases). Trimming took off 0 bases at V and 0 bases at J, with 9 bases between the two ends. The germline V gene encodes CDR1 SGHNT and CDR2 YYREEE (reference sequence). CDR3 length: 15 residues. Here the CDR3 reads CASSLGGRVNTEAFF. CDR3 in DNA: TGTGCCAGCAGCTTGGGGGGCAGGGTGAACACTGAAGCTTTCTTT.

The rearrangement links TRBV5-6 to TRBJ2-1; the match to TRBD2 covers 9 bases. The CDR3 extends over 16 amino acids. Unmatched junction bases numbered 9, after V lost 4 bases and J lost 4 bases. Per the germline V gene, CDR1 is SGHDT and CDR2 is YYEEEE. In nucleotides, the CDR3 is TGTGCCAGCAGCCCCGGACTAGCGCTCTTGTACAATGAGCAGTTCTTC. This gives the protein CASSPGLALLYNEQFF.

The V and J genes are TRBV7-6 and TRBJ1-5; TRBD1 matches at 8 bases. Per the germline V gene, CDR1 is SGHVS and CDR2 is FNYEAQ. The V and J ends lost 6 bases and 6 bases, in that order; junction bases with no gene match: 10. The CDR3 length is 15 residues. The CDR3 DNA follows: TGTGCCAGCAGTCAAAACCAGGGGGCGCGTCAGCCCCAGCATTTT. Translated, it gives CASSQNQGARQPQHF.

This clone appeared a single time. The chain uses TRBV5-1 and TRBJ1-4; D call uncertain. The CDR3 has 16 residues. V shed 0 bases and J shed 0 bases, with 9 bases lying between them. Germline CDR1 reads SGHRS; CDR2 reads YFSETQ. As DNA, the CDR3 is TGCGCCAGCAGCTTGGACCCTCAGGCAACTAATGAAAAACTGTTTTTT. Protein sequence: CASSLDPQATNEKLFF.